Below, one TCR beta chain is given with its context. These data come from a study of shared clonotypes between healthy human individuals. Clones were sequenced by immunoSEQ multiplex PCR, and TCRdb holds only the in-frame ones, with some missing. There are about 680,000 clones in the sample; around three quarters occur only once, and under 2% lies in the top ten. The germline gives CDR1 SGHTA, CDR2 FQGNSA. This CDR3 has 15 residues. V shed 1 base and J shed 5 bases, with 15 bases lying between them. Material: memory CD4+ T cells sorted from blood. Subset described: CD45RA-negative fraction. The source of this sequence is a woman aged 25 to 39 in good health. The rearrangement links TRBV7-2 to TRBJ2-7; the D is unclear. The CDR3: CASSLGVNNFDEQYF. The CDR3 bases are TGTGCCAGCAGCTTAGGAGTAAATAACTTCGACGAGCAGTACTTC. Full variable domain (rest looked up from reference TRBV7-2 and TRBJ2-7): GAGVSQSPSNKVTEKGKDVELRCDPISGHTALYWYRQSLGQGLEFLIYFQGNSAPDKSGLPSDRFSAERTGGSVSTLTIQRTQQEDSAVYLCASSLGVNNFDEQYFGPGTRLTVT.